This T cell receptor (beta chain) was captured in a study of cytomegalovirus exposure and HLA in healthy donors. On the study more broadly: In a later analysis, the roughly 120 validation repertoires were reported to have used the same platform as the 600 to 800 first-cohort repertoires. Study conclusions and caveats: The study put under 200 TCR beta chains on its list as cytomegalovirus-associated. In the approximately 120 validation repertoires, a later analysis found that first-cohort TCR clusters tended to co-occur.

The repertoire was sequenced with immunoSEQ multiplex PCR; TCRdb's copy has only in-frame clones and lacks some. The data contain 170,000 or so clones, 85% of them seen just once; the ten biggest clones take up roughly 15%. Turning to this clone: What it binds is not known.

The donors were part of the validation cohort, which consisted of some 120 subjects and was separate from the first cohort of about 720 subjects. The length of the CDR3 is 14 residues. Germline CDR1 reads SGHNT; CDR2 reads YYREEE (reference sequence). Trimming left V 3 bases short and J 7 bases short, with 14 bases between. The receptor comes from a man between 18 and 29 years old in good health and CMV-seropositive. The material sequenced was PBMCs. The chain combines TRBV5-4 with TRBJ2-1; maybe TRBD2 (5 bases). The CDR3 protein is CASSSKATGNEQFF. Here the CDR3 DNA reads TGTGCCAGCAGCTCGAAGGCAACGGGGAATGAGCAGTTCTTC. Looking up the rest from reference TRBV5-4 and TRBJ2-1 gives the full variable domain: ETGVTQSPTHLIKTRGQQVTLRCSSQSGHNTVSWYQQALGQGPQFIFQYYREEENGRGNFPPRFSGLQFPNYSSELNVNALELDDSALYLCASSSKATGNEQFFGPGTRLTVL.